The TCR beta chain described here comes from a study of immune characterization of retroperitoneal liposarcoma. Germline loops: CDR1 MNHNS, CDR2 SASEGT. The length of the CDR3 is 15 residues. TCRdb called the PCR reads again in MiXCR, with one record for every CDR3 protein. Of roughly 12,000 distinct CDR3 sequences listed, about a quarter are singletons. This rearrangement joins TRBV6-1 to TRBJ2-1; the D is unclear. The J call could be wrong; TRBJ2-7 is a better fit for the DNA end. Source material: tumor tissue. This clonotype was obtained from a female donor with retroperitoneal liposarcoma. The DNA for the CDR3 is TGTGCCAGCAGATTCGACGGAACAAGCTCCTACGAGCAGTACTTC. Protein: CASRFDGTSSYEQYF.